This T cell receptor (beta chain) stems from a study of blood T cell repertoires in COVID-19. Authors' methods: Amplification of reference gene primers provided the estimated nucleated cell counts. The repertoire was sequenced with immunoSEQ multiplex PCR; TCRdb's copy has only in-frame clones and lacks some. The D gene and trimming were derived from the DNA, and the V and J assignments and clone size from that table. The profile shows more than 350,000 clones, 75% to 90% of them singletons. CDR3 length equals 13 residues. V lost 5 bases, J lost 5 bases, and 12 bases lay in between. Per germline, CDR1 LGHDT and CDR2 YNNKEL (reference sequence).

Sequencing input: PBMCs or T cells enriched from blood (not recorded which). The chain is built from TRBV3-1 (or the pseudogene TRBV3-2) and TRBJ1-1; possible D gene TRBD1, 5 bases. The sequence was obtained from a man between 18 and 29 years old who had recovered from COVID-19. CDR3 nucleotides: TGTGCCAGCAGCGCTCGGGGGTTGACTGAAGCTTTCTTT. It specifies CASSARGLTEAFF.